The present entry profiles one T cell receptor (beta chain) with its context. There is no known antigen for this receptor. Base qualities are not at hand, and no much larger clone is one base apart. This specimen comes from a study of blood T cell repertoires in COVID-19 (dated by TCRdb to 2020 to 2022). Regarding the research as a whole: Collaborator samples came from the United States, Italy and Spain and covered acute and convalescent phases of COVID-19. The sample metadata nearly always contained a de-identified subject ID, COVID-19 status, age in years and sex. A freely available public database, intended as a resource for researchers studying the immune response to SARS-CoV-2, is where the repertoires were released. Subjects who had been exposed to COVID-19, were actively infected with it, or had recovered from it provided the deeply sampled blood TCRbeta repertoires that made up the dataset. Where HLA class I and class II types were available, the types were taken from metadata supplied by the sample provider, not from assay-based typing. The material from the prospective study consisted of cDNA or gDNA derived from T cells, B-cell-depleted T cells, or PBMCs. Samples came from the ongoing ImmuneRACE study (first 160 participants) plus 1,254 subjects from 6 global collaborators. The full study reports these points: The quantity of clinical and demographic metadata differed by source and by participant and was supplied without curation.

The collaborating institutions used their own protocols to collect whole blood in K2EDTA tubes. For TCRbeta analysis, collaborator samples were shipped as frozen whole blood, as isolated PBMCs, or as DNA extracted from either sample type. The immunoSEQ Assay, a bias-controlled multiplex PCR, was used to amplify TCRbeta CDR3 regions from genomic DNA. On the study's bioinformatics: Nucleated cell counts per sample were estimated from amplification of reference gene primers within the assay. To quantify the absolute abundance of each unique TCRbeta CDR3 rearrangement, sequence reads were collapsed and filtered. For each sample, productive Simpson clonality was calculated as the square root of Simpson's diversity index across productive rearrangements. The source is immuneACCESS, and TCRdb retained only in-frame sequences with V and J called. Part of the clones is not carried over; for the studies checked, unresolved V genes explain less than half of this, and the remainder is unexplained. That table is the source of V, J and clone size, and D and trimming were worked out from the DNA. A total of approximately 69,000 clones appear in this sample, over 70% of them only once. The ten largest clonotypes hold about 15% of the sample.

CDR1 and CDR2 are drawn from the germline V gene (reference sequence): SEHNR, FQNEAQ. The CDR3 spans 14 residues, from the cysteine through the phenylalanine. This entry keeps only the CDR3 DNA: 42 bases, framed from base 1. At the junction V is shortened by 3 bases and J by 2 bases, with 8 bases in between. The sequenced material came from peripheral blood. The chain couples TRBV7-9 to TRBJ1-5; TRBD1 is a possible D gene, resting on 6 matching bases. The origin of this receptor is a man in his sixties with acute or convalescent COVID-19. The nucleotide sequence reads TGTGCCAGCAGCTTGCAGGGGCGCAATCAGCCCCAGCATTTT. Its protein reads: CASSLQGRNQPQHF.